This T cell receptor beta chain was captured in a study of blood T cell repertoires in COVID-19. Across the study: Researchers got acute and convalescent COVID-19 samples from the United States, Italy and Spain. Sources were T cells, B-cell-depleted T cells, or PBMCs; the material itself was cDNA or gDNA.

Original processing notes: The assay estimated nucleated cells by amplifying reference gene primers. Generated by immunoSEQ multiplex PCR, the TCRdb table keeps only in-frame clones and is missing some. The D gene and trimming were derived from the DNA, and the V and J assignments and clone size from that table. The sample records roughly 260,000 clones, 85% to 90% being singletons. The CDR3 is 17 amino acids. The germline CDR1 and CDR2 sequences are MNHNS and SASEGT. Trimming removed 3 bases from V and 2 bases from J, with 18 bases in between. Sequencing was done on a sample of peripheral blood. V gene TRBV6-1 combines with J gene TRBJ2-3, with a tentative D call TRBD2 (6 bases). The sequence came from a woman between 40 and 55 years old with acute or convalescent COVID-19. The CDR3, as DNA: TGTGCCAGCAGTGAGGACGGTATCTGGACTAACACAGATACGCAGTATTTT. It yields the protein CASSEDGIWTNTDTQYF.